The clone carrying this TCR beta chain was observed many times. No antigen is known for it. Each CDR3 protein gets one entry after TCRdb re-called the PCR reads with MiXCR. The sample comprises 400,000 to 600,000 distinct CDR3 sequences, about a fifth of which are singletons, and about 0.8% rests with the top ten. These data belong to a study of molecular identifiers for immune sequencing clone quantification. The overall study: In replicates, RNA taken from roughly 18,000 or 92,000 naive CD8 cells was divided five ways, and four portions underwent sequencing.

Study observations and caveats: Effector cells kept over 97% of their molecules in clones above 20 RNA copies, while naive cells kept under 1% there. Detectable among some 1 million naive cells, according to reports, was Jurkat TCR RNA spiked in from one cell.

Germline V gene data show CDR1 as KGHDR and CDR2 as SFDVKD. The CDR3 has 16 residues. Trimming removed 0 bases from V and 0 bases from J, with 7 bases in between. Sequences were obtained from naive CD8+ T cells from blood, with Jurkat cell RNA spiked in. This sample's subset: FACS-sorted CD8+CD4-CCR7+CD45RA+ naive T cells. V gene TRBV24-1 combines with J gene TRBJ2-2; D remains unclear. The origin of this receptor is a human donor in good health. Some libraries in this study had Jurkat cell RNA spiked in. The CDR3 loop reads CATSDLPRTNTGELFF. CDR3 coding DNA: TGTGCCACCAGTGATTTGCCCAGGACGAACACCGGGGAGCTGTTTTTT.